This note documents a single TCR beta chain sequence. The antigen is undetermined. Germline V CDR1 and CDR2: SGDLS, YYNGEE. V was clipped by 1 base and J by 0 bases, with 4 bases between them. This CDR3 has 14 residues. This sample stems from a study of lymphopenia after photon versus proton radiotherapy. Profiled with immunoSEQ multiplex PCR; TCRdb holds only in-frame clones, not every one. The sample includes under 70,000 clones, 80% to 95% of them seen just once. Whole-study findings and limits: Photon-treated patients lost naive T cells and TCR diversity; proton-treated stayed stable. Survival link was tested only in deceased patients; proton benefit remains a possibility. Post-nadir TCR diversity decline inversely tracked overall survival among those who died.

The genes are TRBV9 and TRBJ1-4; D is undetermined. The TCR originated in a middle-aged woman with cholangiocarcinoma. The specimen comprised peripheral blood, sampled from a patient treated with photon-based radiotherapy. CDR3 nucleotides: TGTGCCAGCAGCGTAACAACAACTAATGAAAAACTGTTTTTT. Translating it yields CASSVTTTNEKLFF.